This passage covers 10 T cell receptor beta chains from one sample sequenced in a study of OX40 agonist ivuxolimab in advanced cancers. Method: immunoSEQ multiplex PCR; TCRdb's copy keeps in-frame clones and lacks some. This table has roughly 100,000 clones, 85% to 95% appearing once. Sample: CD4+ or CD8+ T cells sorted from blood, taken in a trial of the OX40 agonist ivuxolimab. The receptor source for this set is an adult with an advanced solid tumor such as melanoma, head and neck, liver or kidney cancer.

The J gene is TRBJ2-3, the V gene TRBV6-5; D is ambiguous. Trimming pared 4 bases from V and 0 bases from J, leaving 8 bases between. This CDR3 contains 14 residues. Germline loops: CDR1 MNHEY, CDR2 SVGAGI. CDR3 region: CASSWLPSTDTQYF. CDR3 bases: TGTGCCAGCAGTTGGCTCCCTAGCACAGATACGCAGTATTTT.

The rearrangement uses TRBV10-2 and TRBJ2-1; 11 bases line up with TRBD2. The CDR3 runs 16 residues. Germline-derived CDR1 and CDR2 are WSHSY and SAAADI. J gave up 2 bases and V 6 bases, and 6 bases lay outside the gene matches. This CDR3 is CASRKLAGEPYNEQFF. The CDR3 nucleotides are TGCGCCAGCAGGAAACTAGCGGGAGAACCCTACAATGAGCAGTTCTTC.

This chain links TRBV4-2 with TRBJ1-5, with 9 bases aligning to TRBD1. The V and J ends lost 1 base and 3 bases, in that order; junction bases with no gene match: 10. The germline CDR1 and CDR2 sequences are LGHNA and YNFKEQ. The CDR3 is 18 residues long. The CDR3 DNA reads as TGTGCCAGCAGCCAAGCCCCCGGGACAGGGTTTGCCAATCAGCCCCAGCATTTT. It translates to CASSQAPGTGFANQPQHF.

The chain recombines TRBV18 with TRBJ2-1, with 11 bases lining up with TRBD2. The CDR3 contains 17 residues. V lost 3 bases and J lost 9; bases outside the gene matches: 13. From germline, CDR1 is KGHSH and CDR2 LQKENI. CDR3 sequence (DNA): TGTGCCAGCTCACCCGGAATTAGCGGGAGGGCCATAGGTGAGCAGTTCTTC. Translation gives CASSPGISGRAIGEQFF.

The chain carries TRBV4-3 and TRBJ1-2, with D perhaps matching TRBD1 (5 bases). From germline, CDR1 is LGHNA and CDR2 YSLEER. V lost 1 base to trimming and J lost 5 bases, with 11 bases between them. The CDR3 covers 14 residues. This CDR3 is CASSQGARVYGYTF. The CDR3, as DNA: TGCGCCAGCAGCCAAGGAGCCAGGGTGTATGGCTACACCTTC.

DNA for the CDR3: TGTGCCAGCACTCCACCCCTGGGGGGGTGGGGGTGGACTGAAGCTTTCTTT. Encoded protein: CASTPPLGGWGWTEAFF. The V call is TRBV28, the J call TRBJ1-1, with D possibly TRBD1 on 5 matching bases. CDR1 and CDR2 from the germline V gene are MDHEN and SYDVKM. The V end was cut by 7 bases, the J end by 5 bases, with 26 bases between. This CDR3 has 17 residues. Based on the CDR3 plus reference TRBV28 and TRBJ1-1, the full variable domain is DVKVTQSSRYLVKRTGEKVFLECVQDMDHENMFWYRQDPGLGLRLIYFSYDVKMKEKGDIPEGYSVSREKKERFSLILESASTNQTSMYLCASTPPLGGWGWTEAFFGQGTRLTVV.

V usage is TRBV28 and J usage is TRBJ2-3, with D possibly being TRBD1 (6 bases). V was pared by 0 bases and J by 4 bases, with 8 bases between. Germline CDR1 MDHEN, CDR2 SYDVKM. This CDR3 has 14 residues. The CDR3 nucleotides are TGTGCCAGCAGTTTATGGCAGGGGCCAGATACGCAGTATTTT. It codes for CASSLWQGPDTQYF.

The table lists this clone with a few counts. Here the CDR3 DNA reads TGTGCCAGCAGCTCGAGCTCCTACAATGAGCAGTTCTTC. Its protein product is CASSSSSYNEQFF. The chain has TRBV7-3 and TRBJ2-1; no firm D call. CDR1 and CDR2 from the germline V gene are SGHTA and FQGTGA. V gave up 4 bases and J gave up 0 bases, with 4 bases separating them. CDR3 size: 13 residues.

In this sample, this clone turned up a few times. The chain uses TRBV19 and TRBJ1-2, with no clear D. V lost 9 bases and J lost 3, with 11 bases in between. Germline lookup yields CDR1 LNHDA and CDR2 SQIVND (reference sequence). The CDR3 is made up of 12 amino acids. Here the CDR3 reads CASVPGDYGYTF. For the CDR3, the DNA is TGTGCCAGCGTGCCCGGGGACTATGGCTACACCTTC.

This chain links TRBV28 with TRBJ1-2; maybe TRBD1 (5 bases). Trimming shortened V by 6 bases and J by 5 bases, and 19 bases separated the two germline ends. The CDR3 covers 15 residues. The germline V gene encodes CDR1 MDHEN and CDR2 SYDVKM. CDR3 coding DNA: TGTGCCAGCAGCCGGAGTGACAGACTTGGGTATGGCTACACCTTC. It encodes CASSRSDRLGYGYTF.